A single sample is the source of the 8 T cell receptor beta chains below, sequenced in a study of cytomegalovirus exposure and HLA in healthy donors. With 60 Vbeta and 13 Jbeta primers, the PCR was carried out. Assay used: immunoSEQ multiplex PCR; TCRdb lists only in-frame clones, some missing. The sample shows 150,000 to 200,000 clones, 80% of them seen only once. Sequenced: PBMCs. These receptors were taken from a middle-aged woman in good health and CMV-seronegative.

The gene calls are TRBV9 and TRBJ2-7; the D gene is possibly TRBD2 (6 bases). The CDR3 has 15 residues. The germline CDR1 and CDR2 sequences are SGDLS and YYNGEE. The V end was cut by 0 bases, the J end by 5 bases, with 15 bases between. CDR3 DNA sequence: TGTGCCAGCAGCGTAGCGGGAGAAGGACTCCACGAGCAGTACGTC. Amino acids: CASSVAGEGLHEQYV.

The V gene is TRBV7-7, the J gene TRBJ1-1; D is undetermined. The V gene's germline CDR1 is SSHAT and CDR2 FNYEAQ (reference sequence). Trimming shortened V by 7 bases and J by 5 bases, and 20 bases separated the two germline ends. CDR3 length equals 15 residues. CDR3 sequence: CASKLRAAEWTEAFF. Written as DNA, the CDR3 is TGTGCCAGCAAACTACGTGCGGCAGAATGGACTGAAGCTTTCTTT.

V is TRBV9 and J is TRBJ2-7, with a weak D call TRBD2 (5 bases). Looked up from germline, CDR1 is SGDLS and CDR2 is YYNGEE. The CDR3 runs to 14 residues. Trimming removed 0 bases from V and 5 bases from J, with 12 bases in between. This CDR3 is CASSVDSFGNEQYF. DNA of the CDR3: TGTGCCAGCAGCGTAGATTCCTTCGGGAACGAGCAGTACTTC.

The rearrangement uses TRBV5-6 and TRBJ1-1; D remains unclear. The CDR3 loop spans 13 amino acids. The ends were cut back, 2 bases at V and 0 bases at J, with 5 bases in the middle. Germline CDR1 and CDR2: SGHDT and YYEEEE. The CDR3 region has the DNA TGTGCCAGCAGCTTTACAGTGAACACTGAAGCTTTCTTT. It encodes CASSFTVNTEAFF.

The rearrangement links TRBV4-2 to TRBJ2-3; D is ambiguous. Trimming cost V 1 base and J 3 bases, with 8 bases left between them. The CDR3 runs to 14 residues. The germline gives CDR1 LGHNA, CDR2 YNFKEQ. The CDR3: CASSQGVATDTQYF. The CDR3 DNA reads as TGTGCCAGCAGCCAAGGAGTAGCAACAGATACGCAGTATTTT.

The gene calls are TRBV9 and TRBJ1-1, with D maybe TRBD1 (6 bases). This CDR3 spans 13 amino acids. V dropped 4 bases and J dropped 11 bases, with 18 bases sitting between them. Looked up from germline, CDR1 is SGDLS and CDR2 is YYNGEE. CDR3 protein: CASSTQGLRDAFF. The CDR3 nucleotides are TGTGCCAGCAGCACTCAGGGGCTCCGCGATGCTTTCTTT. Full variable domain (missing parts from reference TRBV9 and TRBJ1-1): DSGVTQTPKHLITATGQRVTLRCSPRSGDLSVYWYQQSLDQGLQFLIQYYNGEERAKGNILERFSAQQFPDLHSELNLSSLELGDSALYFCASSTQGLRDAFFGQGTRLTVV.

This chain uses TRBV6-1 with TRBJ2-7, with 7 bases identical to TRBD2. This CDR3 region has 14 residues. V lost 1 base and J lost 5; bases outside the gene matches: 5. CDR1 and CDR2 from the germline V gene are MNHNS and SASEGT. The CDR3 loop is CASSEGLAVHEQYF. In DNA form, the CDR3 reads TGTGCCAGCAGTGAAGGACTAGCTGTCCACGAGCAGTACTTC.

This chain connects TRBV19 to TRBJ2-1, with 9 positions matching TRBD1. Germline V gene data show CDR1 as LNHDA and CDR2 as SQIVND (reference sequence). The trim removed 5 bases at V and 3 bases at J, leaving 5 bases unmatched. This CDR3 contains 15 residues. As DNA, the CDR3 is TGTGCCAGTAGTCTAGGGACAGGGAACTACAATGAGCAGTTCTTC. This sequence encodes CASSLGTGNYNEQFF.